A selection of T cell receptor beta chains follows, all from one sample in a study of blood T cell repertoires in COVID-19. The repertoire was sequenced with immunoSEQ multiplex PCR; TCRdb's copy has only in-frame clones and lacks some. The table shows about 190,000 clones, with around 80% occurring only once. Specimen: peripheral blood. All receptors derive from an elderly woman with active or convalescent COVID-19. Each CDR3 is given with its conserved first and last residue. The D gene is left open where the match is weak. Some rows mark clone size as missing; the rest say once, few, many or name a class of expanded clone.

clone size: -
D gene: -
J gene: TRBJ1-1
V gene: TRBV28
CDR3 DNA: TGTGCCAGCAGCTACCCCCTGGGACGTCGGGAGGGCACTGAAGCTTTCTTT
CDR3 protein: CASSYPLGRREGTEAFF

clone size: -
D gene: TRBD2
J gene: TRBJ2-1
V gene: TRBV3-1/TRBV3-2
CDR3 DNA: TGTGCCAGCAGCCTGGGCGGGACTAGCGGGGCCTACAATGAGCAGTTCTTC
CDR3 protein: CASSLGGTSGAYNEQFF

clone size: -
D gene: TRBD1
J gene: TRBJ2-5
V gene: TRBV7-9
CDR3 DNA: TGTGCCAGCAGTTCAATTACCGGGACAGGGGAAGAGACCCAGTACTTC
CDR3 protein: CASSSITGTGEETQYF

clone size: few
D gene: TRBD1
J gene: TRBJ2-7
V gene: TRBV18
CDR3 DNA: TGTGCCAGCTCACCGGGACAGGGGAGGCAGCAGTACTTC
CDR3 protein: CASSPGQGRQQYF

clone size: -
D gene: TRBD1
J gene: TRBJ2-5
V gene: TRBV6-5
CDR3 DNA: TGTGCCAGCAGTCACAGGGGGCGGGAGACCCAGTACTTC
CDR3 protein: CASSHRGRETQYF

clone size: -
D gene: TRBD2
J gene: TRBJ2-1
V gene: TRBV4-3
CDR3 DNA: TGCGCCAGCAGCCTTCGGCTAGCGGGGGGGCCAGACAATGAGCAGTTCTTC
CDR3 protein: CASSLRLAGGPDNEQFF

clone size: -
D gene: TRBD1
J gene: TRBJ1-4
V gene: TRBV6-5
CDR3 DNA: TGTGCCAGCAGCGAGGACAGGGTCTTAGAAAAACTGTTTTTT
CDR3 protein: CASSEDRVLEKLFF

clone size: -
D gene: -
J gene: TRBJ1-1
V gene: TRBV18
CDR3 DNA: TGTGCCAGCTCACCTGGACAGATAAGTTGGGGCACTGAAGCTTTCTTT
CDR3 protein: CASSPGQISWGTEAFF

clone size: -
D gene: -
J gene: TRBJ2-7
V gene: TRBV18
CDR3 DNA: TGTGCCAGCTCACCACCCTCTTCGAGCGAGCAGTACTTC
CDR3 protein: CASSPPSSSEQYF

clone size: once
D gene: -
J gene: TRBJ2-7
V gene: TRBV6-1
CDR3 DNA: TGTGCCAGCAGTGAAGATGGCAGGGTTACCTACGAGCAGTACTTC
CDR3 protein: CASSEDGRVTYEQYF

clone size: -
D gene: TRBD1
J gene: TRBJ2-7
V gene: TRBV28
CDR3 DNA: TGTGCCAGCATGGAGACAGGGCTTTTGGAGCAGTACTTC
CDR3 protein: CASMETGLLEQYF